The 3 T cell receptor beta chains below come from one sample, sequenced in a study of blood T cell repertoires in COVID-19. Generated by immunoSEQ multiplex PCR, the TCRdb table keeps only in-frame clones and is missing some. This sample yields tens of thousands of clones, of which over 80% are seen a single time; roughly 28% belongs to the top ten. Sequenced sample: peripheral blood. These receptors all come from a woman aged 80 or over with acute or convalescent COVID-19.

This chain joins TRBV27 and TRBJ2-7, with 11 bases matching TRBD1. V dropped 4 bases and J dropped 4; count of bases not matched to a gene: 0. CDR3 length equals 13 residues. Germline V gene data show CDR1 as MNHEY and CDR2 as SMNVEV (reference sequence). The CDR3 bases are TGTGCCAGCAGTTGGGACAGGGGGTACGAGCAGTACTTC. Translated: CASSWDRGYEQYF.

The chain has TRBV6-2 or TRBV6-3 and TRBJ1-5, with D tentatively TRBD1 (5 bases). The CDR3 has 13 residues. Germline loops: CDR1 MNHEY, CDR2 SVGEGT. The V end lost 6 bases, the J end lost 6 bases, and 12 bases lay between the germline ends. The CDR3 loop is CASSVTRGQPQHF. The CDR3 DNA is TGTGCCAGCAGCGTCACAAGGGGTCAGCCCCAGCATTTT.

V gene TRBV28 combines with J gene TRBJ1-2; D might be TRBD1 (5 bases). This CDR3 region has 14 residues. V was shortened by 2 bases and J by 4 bases, with 11 bases between the two germline ends. Germline CDR1 reads MDHEN; CDR2 reads SYDVKM. The CDR3 sequence is CASSLGDGGYGYTF. The DNA for the CDR3 is TGTGCCAGCAGTTTAGGAGACGGGGGCTATGGCTACACCTTC.